Listed below are T cell receptor beta chains from one sample, sequenced in a study of CD8 T cells in Susac syndrome. TCRdb recomputed calls from the immunoSEQ multiplex PCR reads with MiXCR, one row per CDR3 protein. The profile shows 180,000 or so distinct CDR3 sequences, roughly 94% of them singletons. The sequenced material came from CD4+ T cells from PBMCs. These TCRs come from a human donor in good health. Both conserved end residues are part of each CDR3. A D gene is named only where the DNA matches it firmly. Size is stated for part of the rows, as once, few or many counts, or as a class when the clone is expanded.

TRBJ2-2 . . TRBV28 TGTGCCAGCATGGGTTCGGGGGAGCTGTTTTTT CASMGSGELFF
TRBJ1-4 . . TRBV29-1 TGCAGCGTTGTCGGGGGAACTAATGAAAAACTGTTTTTT CSVVGGTNEKLFF
TRBJ1-2 . . TRBV4-2 TGTGCCAGCAGCCAAACTCCGACAGGCCTCTATGGCTACACCTTC CASSQTPTGLYGYTF
TRBJ2-4 . . TRBV18 TGTGCCAGCTCACTAGGGATGGGGAACATTCAGTACTTC CASSLGMGNIQYF
TRBJ1-5 . . TRBV30 TGTGCCTGGAGTTCAGTTCCCAATCAGCCCCAGCATTTT CAWSSVPNQPQHF
TRBJ2-3 TRBD2 . TRBV4-1 TGCGCCAGCAGCCACCGCGGTGTTGTGGGGGGGTCCTTCACAGATACGCAGTATTTT CASSHRGVVGGSFTDTQYF
TRBJ1-5 . . TRBV20-1 TGCAGTGCTAGCTATATCTCGGGAGATTTGATGGGCAATCAGCCCCAGCATTTT CSASYISGDLMGNQPQHF
TRBJ2-7 TRBD1 . TRBV28 TGTGCCAGCAGTATTCCGGGACAGGGGGCGGGTGAGCAGTACTTC CASSIPGQGAGEQYF
TRBJ2-7 TRBD1 . TRBV12-3/TRBV12-4 TGTGCCAGCACTCCGGGACAGGGCCACCTCATCCACTCCTACGAGCAGTACTTC CASTPGQGHLIHSYEQYF
TRBJ2-1 . . TRBV3-1 TGTGCCAGCAGCCAAGGAGCATTCACCTACAATGAGCAGTTCTTC CASSQGAFTYNEQFF
TRBJ1-2 . . TRBV7-6 TGTGCCAGCAGCCCCTTACAGGGAGGGGGCTATGGCTACACCTTC CASSPLQGGGYGYTF
TRBJ2-7 TRBD1 once TRBV10-3 TGTGCCACTCAGGGACAGGGGTACGAGCAGTACTTC CATQGQGYEQYF
TRBJ1-2 . few TRBV6-1 TGTGCCAGTGTTAGGGGAGATGGCTACACCTTC CASVRGDGYTF
TRBJ2-7 TRBD2 . TRBV4-3 TGCGCCAGCAGCCAAGATAGAAAGGGACTAGCGGGCTACGAGCAGTACTTC CASSQDRKGLAGYEQYF
TRBJ2-5 TRBD2 once TRBV3-1 TGTGCCAGCAGCCAAGAGTTGGGGACTAGCGGGCCCGAGACCCAGTACTTC CASSQELGTSGPETQYF
TRBJ1-2 TRBD1 once TRBV19 TGTGCCAGTAGTCTACCGGGACAGAGGAACTATGGCTACACCTTC CASSLPGQRNYGYTF
TRBJ1-1 TRBD1 . TRBV12-3/TRBV12-4 TGTGCCAGCAGTTTGAAGTTAGGGACAGGGGGCACTGAAGCTTTCTTT CASSLKLGTGGTEAFF
TRBJ2-7 . once TRBV21-1 TGTGCCAGCAGCAATGGAAGCTCCTACGAGCAGTACTTC CASSNGSSYEQYF
TRBJ2-4 . . TRBV29-1 TGCAGCGTTGGGCAGGGTCAAAACATTCAGTACTTC CSVGQGQNIQYF
TRBJ1-5 . . TRBV7-2 TGTGCCAGCAGCTTAGGGCCACGCGGCCAGCCCCAGCATTTT CASSLGPRGQPQHF
TRBJ2-2 . once TRBV3-1 TGTGCCAGCAGCACCGGCGCCCAGTTCCCGCTGTTTTTT CASSTGAQFPLFF
TRBJ2-3 . . TRBV5-6 TGTGCCAGCAGCTGGGGGAACGGACCCGAGGATACGCAGTATTTT CASSWGNGPEDTQYF
TRBJ2-2 . . TRBV7-3 TGTGCCAGCAGCCAACGGCAGAACGGGGAGCTGTTTTTT CASSQRQNGELFF
TRBJ2-4 . . TRBV29-1 TGCAGCGTTGAACTCGGACCGGAAAACATTCAGTACTTC CSVELGPENIQYF
TRBJ2-1 . . TRBV5-3 TGTGCCAGAAGCGGACATCCTGCCAGGGGCTATGAGCAGTTCTTC CARSGHPARGYEQFF
TRBJ2-3 TRBD2 . TRBV28 TGTGCCAGCAGGCGAGGAGCTAGCGGGATAGGAAGGGATACGCAGTATTTT CASRRGASGIGRDTQYF
TRBJ2-2 TRBD2 . TRBV6-2/TRBV6-3 TGTGCCAGCAGTTACTCTCCCGCCCGGGGGGGCAGCACCGGGGAGCTGCTTTTT CASSYSPARGGSTGELLF
TRBJ2-7 . . TRBV20-1 TGCAGTGCTAGCTCGCCCCGGGTTGAGCAGTACTTC CSASSPRVEQYF
TRBJ1-6 . . TRBV3-1 TGTGCCAGCAGCCGGGGACCTAATTCACCCCTCCACTTT CASSRGPNSPLHF
TRBJ1-5 . . TRBV20-1 TGCAGTGCTAGAGAAGGCGGAGGGCAGCCCCAGCATTTT CSAREGGGQPQHF
TRBJ1-6 . . TRBV5-1 TGCGCCAGCAGCTTGGATACAGGGACGGCCCTCCACTTT CASSLDTGTALHF
TRBJ2-3 . . TRBV5-1 TGCGCCAGCAGCTTCACAGGGCGTCGCACAGATACGCAGTATTTT CASSFTGRRTDTQYF
TRBJ2-2 TRBD2 few TRBV4-1 TGCGCCAGCAGCCCCCACTCTAGCGGGATCTTCGGGGAGCTGTTTTTT CASSPHSSGIFGELFF